This entry lists 32 T cell receptor beta chains sequenced from one sample in a study of blood T cell repertoires in COVID-19. The method was immunoSEQ multiplex PCR; TCRdb's version includes in-frame clones alone and lacks a portion of them. The table lists fewer than 85,000 clones, roughly four fifths of them singletons. Sequenced: peripheral blood. These receptors were obtained from a woman aged 60-70 years with acute or convalescent COVID-19.

CDR3 in DNA: TGTGCCAGCAGCCAAGATCGAGGCTCCCTAAACTATGGCTACACCTTC. Protein sequence: CASSQDRGSLNYGYTF. The chain is built from TRBV4-2 and TRBJ1-2; D not resolved. Germline loops: CDR1 LGHNA, CDR2 YNFKEQ. The CDR3 spans 16 residues. Trimming removed 0 bases at V and 2 bases at J, with 13 bases between.

V is TRBV18 and J is TRBJ2-2, with 10 bases that match TRBD1. The J segment lost 4 bases and the V segment lost 3 bases, leaving 5 bases of the junction unmatched. This CDR3 contains 16 residues. In germline, CDR1 is KGHSH, CDR2 LQKENI. CDR3 sequence reads: CASSPSGTGVTGELFF. DNA for the CDR3: TGTGCCAGCTCACCGAGCGGGACAGGGGTCACCGGGGAGCTGTTTTTT. Variable domain in full (rest from reference TRBV18 and TRBJ2-2): NAGVMQNPRHLVRRRGQEARLRCSPMKGHSHVYWYRQLPEEGLKFMVYLQKENIIDESGMPKERFSAEFPKEGPSILRIQQVVRGDSAAYFCASSPSGTGVTGELFFGEGSRLTVL.

The chain uses TRBV4-1 and TRBJ2-7; D is unresolved. V was clipped by 0 bases and J by 3 bases, with 9 bases between them. This CDR3 comprises 14 residues. Germline CDR1 reads MGHRA; CDR2 reads YSYEKL. The CDR3 DNA follows: TGCGCCAGCAGCCAAGAGGTCCGAGGCTACGAGCAGTACTTC. Its translation: CASSQEVRGYEQYF.

The V gene is TRBV6-5, the J gene TRBJ1-3; D is ambiguous. Looked up from germline, CDR1 is MNHEY and CDR2 is SVGAGI. Deletions cut 5 bases from V and 0 bases from J, with 8 bases between. The CDR3 extends over 14 amino acids. In nucleotides, the CDR3 is TGTGCCAGCAGTAGAGGACTCTCTGGAAACACCATATATTTT. As protein: CASSRGLSGNTIYF.

This chain links TRBV6-4 with TRBJ2-5; 9 bases match TRBD2. There are 16 residues in the CDR3. Unmatched junction bases numbered 13, after V lost 4 bases and J lost 7 bases. Germline assignment: CDR1 MRHNA and CDR2 SNTAGT. The CDR3 protein is CASSVVAGASSGTQYF. The CDR3 DNA reads TGTGCCAGCAGTGTAGTAGCGGGGGCGTCGTCTGGGACCCAGTACTTC.

By frequency in the sample, this clone is medium-sized (0.01 to 0.1%). The chain uses TRBV18 and TRBJ1-3; weak D call: TRBD1 (6 bases). This CDR3 comprises 13 residues. Trimming pared 5 bases from V and 1 base from J, leaving 6 bases between. Looked up from germline, CDR1 is KGHSH and CDR2 is LQKENI. The chain's CDR3 is CASSTGSGNTIYF. CDR3 bases: TGTGCCAGCTCAACAGGGTCTGGAAACACCATATATTTT.

This clone turned up a few times. The genes are TRBV3-1 (or the pseudogene TRBV3-2) and TRBJ1-1; the D gene is possibly TRBD1 (5 bases). The CDR3 has 14 amino acids. V lost 4 bases and J lost 5, with 14 bases in between. Germline assignment: CDR1 LGHDT and CDR2 YNNKEL (reference sequence). In DNA form, the CDR3 reads TGTGCCAGCAGCCTTCTGTCCGGGGGGACTGAAGCTTTCTTT. Translated, it gives CASSLLSGGTEAFF.

The V call is TRBV19, the J call TRBJ1-1; TRBD1 might be the D (5 bases). Germline CDR1 reads LNHDA; CDR2 reads SQIVND (reference sequence). The CDR3 sequence is 14 residues long. V shed 5 bases and J shed 5 bases, with 15 bases lying between them. Written as DNA, the CDR3 is TGTGCCAGTAGTGGGCCACGGCGGGGGACTGAAGCTTTCTTT. Translated, it gives CASSGPRRGTEAFF.

This clone was observed a few times. CDR3 in DNA: TGTGCCAGCAGTTTCCGACTAGCGGGGACCTTCGCGAACACCGGGGAGCTGTTTTTT. Its translation is CASSFRLAGTFANTGELFF. The V gene is TRBV27, the J gene TRBJ2-2, with 11 bases that match TRBD2. The germline V gene encodes CDR1 MNHEY and CDR2 SMNVEV (reference sequence). The V and J ends lost 3 bases and 0 bases, in that order; junction bases with no gene match: 9. This CDR3 has 19 amino acids.

The V and J genes are TRBV7-6 and TRBJ1-5; 7 bases are shared with TRBD1. V was clipped by 1 base and J by 3 bases; unmatched bases: 3. The CDR3 sequence is 15 residues long. CDR1 is SGHVS, CDR2 FNYEAQ, per germline. The CDR3 bases are TGTGCCAGCAGCTTAGGAGGGGGCTTCAATCAGCCCCAGCATTTT. Protein product: CASSLGGGFNQPQHF. Supplemented by reference TRBV7-6 and TRBJ1-5, the full variable domain reads GAGVSQSPRYKVTKRGQDVALRCDPISGHVSLYWYRQALGQGPEFLTYFNYEAQQDKSGLPNDRFSAERPEGSISTLTIQRTEQRDSAMYRCASSLGGGFNQPQHFGDGTRLSIL.

The rearrangement joins TRBV5-1 to TRBJ1-4; D call uncertain. V was trimmed by 0 bases and J by 7 bases, leaving 7 bases between them. The CDR3 totals 13 residues. From germline, CDR1 is SGHRS and CDR2 YFSETQ. For the CDR3, the DNA is TGCGCCAGCAGCTTGGCCCGGGGTGAAAAACTGTTTTTT. Translated: CASSLARGEKLFF. Supplemented by reference TRBV5-1 and TRBJ1-4, the full variable domain reads KAGVTQTPRYLIKTRGQQVTLSCSPISGHRSVSWYQQTPGQGLQFLFEYFSETQRNKGNFPGRFSGRQFSNSRSEMNVSTLELGDSALYLCASSLARGEKLFFGSGTQLSVL.

The V gene is TRBV10-2, the J gene TRBJ2-3, with D possibly TRBD2 on 6 matching bases. CDR1 WSHSY and CDR2 SAAADI come from the germline V gene. With 7 bases removed from V and 0 bases from J, the gap between germline ends came to 14 bases. The CDR3 extends over 15 amino acids. The CDR3 bases are TGCGCCAGCACGGGACTCTCATTTAGCACAGATACGCAGTATTTT. Translating gives CASTGLSFSTDTQYF.

This chain joins TRBV10-3 and TRBJ2-3; D possibly corresponds to TRBD2 (5 bases). V lost 3 bases and J lost 0, with 10 bases in between. Germline V CDR1 and CDR2: ENHRY, SYGVKD. CDR3 length: 15 amino acids. The CDR3 protein is CAISDHGISTDTQYF. CDR3 in DNA: TGTGCCATCAGTGACCACGGGATAAGCACAGATACGCAGTATTTT.

This chain uses TRBV7-6 with TRBJ1-3, with D perhaps matching TRBD1 (5 bases). Germline V lookup: CDR1 SGHVS, CDR2 FNYEAQ. Trimming took off 0 bases at V and 0 bases at J, with 9 bases between the two ends. CDR3 size: 16 residues. DNA of the CDR3: TGTGCCAGCAGCTTAGCTGGCGGGGCCTCTGGAAACACCATATATTTT. Its protein is CASSLAGGASGNTIYF. Full variable domain (remainder filled in from reference TRBV7-6 and TRBJ1-3): GAGVSQSPRYKVTKRGQDVALRCDPISGHVSLYWYRQALGQGPEFLTYFNYEAQQDKSGLPNDRFSAERPEGSISTLTIQRTEQRDSAMYRCASSLAGGASGNTIYFGEGSWLTVV.

Comments on this clone: This specimen includes other DNA sequences encoding the same CDR3. V usage is TRBV18 and J usage is TRBJ1-1, with D possibly TRBD1 on 6 matching bases. The V gene lost 3 bases and the J gene lost 4 bases, with 15 bases spanning the gap. CDR1 and CDR2 (germline): KGHSH, LQKENI. CDR3 length: 15 amino acids. The DNA of the CDR3 is TGTGCCAGCTCACCGGAGCAGGGGAAGGGCACTGAAGCTTTCTTT. Amino acid sequence: CASSPEQGKGTEAFF.

The genes are TRBV10-3 and TRBJ1-1; 8 bases are a match to TRBD1. The CDR3 loop spans 16 amino acids. CDR1 and CDR2 (germline): ENHRY, SYGVKD. V lost 6 bases to trimming and J lost 1 base; unmatched junction nucleotides: 10. CDR3 in amino acids: CAIRDRDNLRNTEAFF. In nucleotides, the CDR3 is TGTGCCATCAGGGACAGGGATAATCTGAGGAACACTGAAGCTTTCTTT.

The V gene is TRBV19, the J gene TRBJ1-2; 10 positions agree with TRBD1. Germline values: CDR1 LNHDA, CDR2 SQIVND (reference sequence). V gave up 3 bases and J gave up 6 bases; unmatched junction bases: 4. The CDR3 extends over 14 amino acids. CDR3 DNA sequence: TGTGCCAGTAGTATCCGACAGGGGGCTCATGGCTACACCTTC. This sequence encodes CASSIRQGAHGYTF.

The chain is built from TRBV7-3 and TRBJ2-1, with 10 positions matching TRBD2. CDR3 length: 15 amino acids. Germline-derived CDR1 and CDR2 are SGHTA and FQGTGA. Germline trimming cut 1 base from V and 5 bases from J; bases unmatched to any gene: 2. CDR3 bases: TGTGCCAGCAGCTTAAATAGCGGGGGGAACAATGAGCAGTTCTTC. This translates into CASSLNSGGNNEQFF.

The chain recombines TRBV19 with TRBJ1-1; no reliable D call. The germline gives CDR1 LNHDA, CDR2 SQIVND (reference sequence). Trimming took 3 bases from V and 7 from J, leaving 9 bases between them. This CDR3 has 12 residues. The CDR3 DNA is TGTGCCAGTAGTATGTGGCAATTTGAAGCTTTCTTT. It specifies CASSMWQFEAFF.

This rearrangement joins TRBV30 to TRBJ1-2, with D maybe TRBD1 (6 bases). The length of the CDR3 is 14 residues. Trimming took 8 bases from V and 7 from J, leaving 23 bases between them. Germline V gives CDR1 GTSNPN, CDR2 SVGIG (reference sequence). The CDR3 spells CAAPRRGAEIGYTF. The DNA of the CDR3 is TGTGCCGCCCCCCGACGGGGGGCGGAAATTGGCTACACCTTC.

The chain links TRBV7-3 to TRBJ2-1; 10 positions agree with TRBD2. The CDR3 has 15 amino acids. The V and J ends lost 5 bases and 5 bases, in that order; junction bases with no gene match: 6. CDR1 is SGHTA, CDR2 FQGTGA, per germline. CDR3 region: CASSILSGGNNEQFF. For the CDR3, the DNA is TGTGCCAGCAGCATACTTAGCGGGGGGAACAATGAGCAGTTCTTC.

This chain connects TRBV2 to TRBJ2-7; a possible D gene is TRBD2 (5 bases). Deletions cut 5 bases from V and 6 bases from J, with 14 bases between. Germline V lookup: CDR1 SNHLY, CDR2 FYNNEI. The CDR3 has 13 amino acids. The CDR3 DNA reads as TGTGCCAGCAGTTCCGGACTTGCGAGCGAGCAGTACTTC. This encodes CASSSGLASEQYF.

This clone was observed a few times. The CDR3 DNA reads as TGTGCCAGCCGGACCCGGGGGGGGGAACGGGACACTGAAGCTTTCTTT. It translates to CASRTRGGERDTEAFF. The chain recombines TRBV13 with TRBJ1-1; weak D call: TRBD1 (5 bases). This CDR3 is built from 16 residues. Per germline, CDR1 PRHDT and CDR2 FYEKMQ (reference sequence). V lost 8 bases and J lost 3, with 22 bases in between.

The genes are TRBV5-1 and TRBJ2-7; a weak D match, TRBD1 (5 bases). The CDR3 totals 12 residues. Between the trimmed V and J ends, which lost 4 bases and 5 bases, there was a span of 10 bases. CDR1 is SGHRS and CDR2 is YFSETQ in the germline V gene. The CDR3 loop is CASSLAGNEQYF. CDR3 bases: TGCGCCAGCAGCCTCGCAGGGAACGAGCAGTACTTC.

V is TRBV15 and J is TRBJ1-1, with a weak D call TRBD1 (5 bases). CDR1 and CDR2 from the germline V gene are LNHNV and YYDKDF (reference sequence). The length of the CDR3 is 12 residues. The germline V and J ends were trimmed by 0 bases and 10 bases, with 9 bases remaining between them. CDR3 in amino acids: CATSRETGGAFF. The CDR3 nucleotides are TGTGCCACCAGCAGAGAAACCGGGGGAGCTTTCTTT.

This clone was observed once. This sequence joins TRBV6-4 and TRBJ1-1; 11 nucleotides agree with TRBD1. CDR3 length: 15 residues. Germline V gene lookup returns CDR1 MRHNA and CDR2 SNTAGT. Unmatched junction bases numbered 1, after V lost 3 bases and J lost 1 base. The CDR3 is CASSEDRGPNTEAFF. The CDR3 nucleotides read TGTGCCAGCAGTGAGGACAGGGGGCCGAACACTGAAGCTTTCTTT.

The V call is TRBV5-1, the J call TRBJ2-5; a possible D gene is TRBD1 (5 bases). The germline V gene encodes CDR1 SGHRS and CDR2 YFSETQ. CDR3 length: 14 amino acids. V was shortened by 1 base and J by 4 bases, with 11 bases between the two germline ends. CDR3 nucleotide sequence: TGCGCCAGCAGCTTGACAGGTGGCGGAGAGACCCAGTACTTC. Amino acids: CASSLTGGGETQYF.

This chain uses TRBV14 with TRBJ1-2, with 10 bases aligning to TRBD1. Germline CDR1 reads SGHDN; CDR2 reads FVKESK. The CDR3 spans 15 residues. V dropped 4 bases and J dropped 3; count of bases not matched to a gene: 5. CDR3: CASSRDRGLDYGYTF. DNA of the CDR3: TGTGCCAGCAGCCGGGACAGGGGCCTTGACTATGGCTACACCTTC.

This CDR3 is CASSLGPGRDNYGYTF. The CDR3 DNA is TGTGCCAGCAGCTTAGGGCCGGGGAGGGACAACTATGGCTACACCTTC. The V gene is TRBV7-9, the J gene TRBJ1-2; TRBD1 might be the D (5 bases). Per the germline V gene, CDR1 is SEHNR and CDR2 is FQNEAQ (reference sequence). The CDR3 sequence is 16 residues long. V dropped 1 base and J dropped 2 bases, with 14 bases sitting between them. Looking up the rest from reference TRBV7-9 and TRBJ1-2 gives the full variable domain: DTGVSQNPRHKITKRGQNVTFRCDPISEHNRLYWYRQTLGQGPEFLTYFQNEAQLEKSRLLSDRFSAERPKGSFSTLEIQRTEQGDSAMYLCASSLGPGRDNYGYTFGSGTRLTVV.

The chain employs TRBV5-6 and TRBJ2-1; 8 bases map to TRBD1. The germline CDR1 and CDR2 sequences are SGHDT and YYEEEE. This CDR3 is 15 amino acids long. Unmatched junction bases numbered 5, after V lost 0 bases and J lost 6 bases. CDR3 loop: CASSLGQGAINEQFF. As DNA, the CDR3 is TGTGCCAGCAGCTTGGGTCAGGGGGCTATCAATGAGCAGTTCTTC.

The chain recombines TRBV6-1 with TRBJ1-2; tentatively, D is TRBD1 (6 bases). In germline, CDR1 is MNHNS, CDR2 SASEGT. V was pared by 0 bases and J by 7 bases, with 15 bases between. CDR3 length: 15 amino acids. CDR3 sequence (DNA): TGTGCCAGCAGTGAAGCACAGGGCCCCCTTTTTGGCTACACCTTC. Protein sequence: CASSEAQGPLFGYTF.

V is TRBV7-3 and J is TRBJ2-2, with 9 positions matching TRBD2. The CDR3 is 17 amino acids. Germline CDR1 reads SGHTA; CDR2 reads FQGTGA. The V gene end was trimmed by 1 base and the J gene end by 1 base; junction bases not matched to a gene: 4. The CDR3 protein is CASSLNVLAGNTGELFF. The CDR3 region has the DNA TGTGCCAGCAGCTTAAATGTACTAGCGGGGAACACCGGGGAGCTGTTTTTT.